These 21 T cell receptor beta chains originate from one sample sequenced in a study of PD-1 blockade in mismatch repair-deficient tumors. The table came from immunoSEQ multiplex PCR; TCRdb's copy has only in-frame clones and leaves some out. The sample contains 100,000 or so clones, 82% of which appear only once. The starting material was peripheral blood, obtained roughly 35 weeks after starting pembrolizumab. The receptors come from an adult with mismatch repair-deficient cancer.

This rearrangement joins TRBV15 to TRBJ2-5, with D possibly matching TRBD2 (6 bases). The CDR3 loop spans 12 amino acids. Trimming cost V 3 bases and J 8 bases, with 10 bases left between them. Per germline, CDR1 LNHNV and CDR2 YYDKDF (reference sequence). The CDR3 spells CATSRDAGTQYF. CDR3 bases: TGTGCCACCAGCAGGGACGCGGGAACCCAGTACTTC.

The V call is TRBV28, the J call TRBJ1-1, with D maybe TRBD1 (6 bases). From germline, CDR1 is MDHEN and CDR2 SYDVKM. V shed 2 bases and J shed 1 base, with 11 bases lying between them. The CDR3 has 15 amino acids. CDR3 loop: CASSLSLGANTEAFF. The DNA for the CDR3 is TGTGCCAGCAGTTTAAGTTTGGGGGCGAACACTGAAGCTTTCTTT.

The chain combines TRBV4-2 with TRBJ2-3; D is unresolved. Trimming cost V 0 bases and J 0 bases, with 7 bases left between them. Per the germline V gene, CDR1 is LGHNA and CDR2 is YNFKEQ. The CDR3 spans 15 residues. Written as DNA, the CDR3 is TGTGCCAGCAGCCAAGAAACTGGAAGCACAGATACGCAGTATTTT. It translates to CASSQETGSTDTQYF.

The rearrangement links TRBV4-2 to TRBJ2-4; the D gene is possibly TRBD1 (6 bases). The CDR3 runs 13 residues. V was trimmed by 3 bases and J by 9 bases, leaving 12 bases between them. Germline assignment: CDR1 LGHNA and CDR2 YNFKEQ. CDR3 sequence reads: CASSHPGQSIQYF. CDR3 DNA sequence: TGTGCCAGCAGCCACCCGGGACAAAGCATTCAGTACTTC.

The CDR3 here is CATRRPVTNEKLFF. For the CDR3, the DNA is TGTGCCACCAGAAGACCAGTAACTAATGAAAAACTGTTTTTT. The chain links TRBV2 to TRBJ1-4, with D hard to call. Trimming took 10 bases from V and 1 from J, leaving 13 bases between them. The germline V gene encodes CDR1 SNHLY and CDR2 FYNNEI. CDR3 length: 14 residues.

Only one count was recorded for this clone. The chain employs TRBV7-6 and TRBJ2-3, with 7 bases lining up with TRBD2. Germline V gene data show CDR1 as SGHVS and CDR2 as FNYEAQ. CDR3 size: 19 residues. V lost 1 base and J lost 3; bases outside the gene matches: 16. Here the CDR3 reads CASSLGWDYAGASTDTQYF. CDR3 DNA: TGTGCCAGCAGCTTAGGTTGGGACTACGCGGGTGCGTCGACAGATACGCAGTATTTT.

This rearrangement joins TRBV9 to TRBJ2-4; 8 bases align to TRBD1. V was pared by 0 bases and J by 7 bases, with 6 bases of the junction left unmatched. The CDR3 loop spans 15 amino acids. The germline V gene encodes CDR1 SGDLS and CDR2 YYNGEE. The CDR3 DNA follows: TGTGCCAGCAGCGTAGGTTTGAGACAGGGGAACATTCAGTACTTC. The encoded protein is CASSVGLRQGNIQYF. The full variable domain, rest sourced from reference TRBV9 and TRBJ2-4, is DSGVTQTPKHLITATGQRVTLRCSPRSGDLSVYWYQQSLDQGLQFLIQYYNGEERAKGNILERFSAQQFPDLHSELNLSSLELGDSALYFCASSVGLRQGNIQYFGAGTRLSVL.

The chain carries TRBV7-8 and TRBJ2-7; D may correspond to TRBD1 or TRBD2 (5 bases each). Trimming shortened V by 5 bases and J by 2 bases, and 16 bases separated the two germline ends. The CDR3 loop spans 15 amino acids. Germline V gene lookup returns CDR1 SGHVS and CDR2 FQNEAQ. The CDR3 spells CASSREGTDTYEQYF. The CDR3 DNA is TGTGCCAGCAGCCGAGAAGGGACCGACACCTACGAGCAGTACTTC.

The chain joins TRBV7-8 to TRBJ2-7; a weak D match, TRBD2 (5 bases). CDR3 length: 16 amino acids. Germline lookup yields CDR1 SGHVS and CDR2 FQNEAQ. Trimming left V 5 bases short and J 2 bases short, with 19 bases between. DNA of the CDR3: TGTGCCAGCAGCCCGACGGGGTCCGCCGCTACCTACGAGCAGTACTTC. Encoded protein: CASSPTGSAATYEQYF.

The chain employs TRBV29-1 and TRBJ2-5; D is ambiguous. Germline assignment: CDR1 SQVTM and CDR2 ANQGSEA. V was shortened by 7 bases and J by 2 bases, with 11 bases between the two germline ends. This CDR3 comprises 12 residues. CDR3 coding DNA: TGCAGCGCTGGACGGAGACAAGAGACCCAGTACTTC. As protein: CSAGRRQETQYF.

The chain joins TRBV21-1 to TRBJ2-4; TRBD2, the D gene given by the table, was not confirmed from the DNA. TRBV21-1 constitutes a pseudogene. The CDR3 has 19 residues. CDR3 DNA: TGTGCCAGCAGCAAAGGAGGGACTAGTAGCATTTTGTTCCCAAGCATTCAGTACTTC. Its protein product is CASSKGGTSSILFPSIQYF.

The chain employs TRBV28 and TRBJ1-2; the D gene is possibly TRBD1 (6 bases). The CDR3 has 15 residues. Trimming shortened V by 8 bases and J by 2 bases, and 18 bases separated the two germline ends. The germline V gene encodes CDR1 MDHEN and CDR2 SYDVKM. For the CDR3, the DNA is TGTGCCAGCCGAAAGGGTCTGGGACAAAACTATGGCTACACCTTC. Encoded protein: CASRKGLGQNYGYTF.

The chain carries TRBV6-4 and TRBJ1-5; no reliable D call. The CDR3 consists of 14 residues. V lost 3 bases to trimming and J lost 4 bases, with 10 bases between them. CDR1 and CDR2 from the germline V gene are MRHNA and SNTAGT. The CDR3 here is CASSDCRVNQPQHF. DNA for the CDR3: TGTGCCAGCAGTGATTGTAGGGTGAATCAGCCCCAGCATTTT.

The chain joins TRBV19 to TRBJ2-7, with 7 bases aligning to TRBD2. V was clipped by 3 bases and J by 0 bases; unmatched bases: 8. CDR3 length: 16 amino acids. Germline V gives CDR1 LNHDA, CDR2 SQIVND (reference sequence). CDR3 amino acids: CASSMFPGGSSYEQYF. The CDR3, as DNA: TGTGCCAGTAGTATGTTTCCGGGAGGAAGCTCCTACGAGCAGTACTTC.

This clone came up a few times. The chain uses TRBV9 and TRBJ1-1; D unresolved. The V end lost 0 bases, the J end lost 0 bases, and 6 bases lay between the germline ends. The CDR3 has 14 residues. Looked up from germline, CDR1 is SGDLS and CDR2 is YYNGEE. This CDR3 is CASSVGNVNTEAFF. Here the CDR3 DNA reads TGTGCCAGCAGCGTAGGTAACGTGAACACTGAAGCTTTCTTT.

This clone was observed once. CDR3 sequence reads: CASSPGTSGTYEQYF. CDR3 coding DNA: TGTGCCAGCAGCCCCGGGACTAGCGGAACCTACGAGCAGTACTTC. The chain has TRBV11-3 and TRBJ2-7, with 11 positions matching TRBD2. The CDR3 runs 15 residues. V shed 5 bases, J shed 2 bases, and the junction held 5 bases outside the gene matches. From germline, CDR1 is SGHNT and CDR2 YENEEA.

The chain couples TRBV12-5 to TRBJ2-1; D uncertain. The CDR3 is 12 residues long. Trimming took off 1 base at V and 5 bases at J, with 3 bases between the two ends. Germline CDR1 LGHNT, CDR2 FRNRAP. CDR3 sequence: CASGLADNEQFF. The CDR3 DNA follows: TGTGCTAGTGGTTTGGCAGACAATGAGCAGTTCTTC.

This chain links TRBV27 with TRBJ2-1; TRBD2 aligns across 10 bases. The CDR3 extends over 17 amino acids. In germline, CDR1 is MNHEY, CDR2 SMNVEV (reference sequence). Trimming removed 2 bases from V and 4 bases from J; junction bases left unmatched: 8. The CDR3 protein is CASSLESGTSAYNEQFF. The CDR3 bases are TGTGCCAGCAGTTTAGAGTCTGGGACTAGCGCTTACAATGAGCAGTTCTTC.

V is TRBV19 and J is TRBJ1-5; TRBD1 matches at 7 bases. This CDR3 is 16 amino acids long. V trimming: 7 bases; J trimming: 0 bases; junction bases outside the gene matches: 9. The germline V gene encodes CDR1 LNHDA and CDR2 SQIVND (reference sequence). CDR3 bases: TGTGCCAGTACCCTCGGGCCAGGGGGTAGCAATCAGCCCCAGCATTTT. It encodes CASTLGPGGSNQPQHF.

The chain combines TRBV13 with TRBJ1-1; unclear D gene. CDR1 PRHDT and CDR2 FYEKMQ come from the germline V gene (reference sequence). The CDR3 consists of 16 residues. Trimming left V 1 base short and J 4 bases short, with 16 bases between. The CDR3 spells CASSLDQGPSGTEAFF. The CDR3 nucleotides are TGTGCCAGCAGCTTAGATCAAGGCCCCAGCGGCACTGAAGCTTTCTTT.

This chain connects TRBV19 to TRBJ1-1; 8 nucleotides agree with TRBD1. Germline loops: CDR1 LNHDA, CDR2 SQIVND (reference sequence). The CDR3 is made up of 15 amino acids. Unmatched junction bases numbered 9, after V lost 3 bases and J lost 6 bases. In DNA form, the CDR3 reads TGTGCCAGTAGTATTTCAGCGGGACAGGTGGCTGAAGCTTTCTTT. It yields the protein CASSISAGQVAEAFF.